The entry below gives a single T cell receptor (beta chain) sequence along with its context. Its antigen is not identified. The data were taken from a study of OX40 agonist ivuxolimab in advanced cancers. Study-level information: Participants, approximately 80% male, averaged around 64 years of age, ranging from about 23 to 90. Whole-study findings and limits: Certain nonresponding patients likewise had low normalized T-cell clonal expansion.

Here immunoSEQ multiplex PCR was the method, and the copy in TCRdb shows in-frame clones only, minus some. The sample comprises about 54,000 clones, around nine tenths of which are singletons, and around 1.4% rests with the top ten. The source material was CD4+ or CD8+ T cells sorted from blood, sampled in a trial of the OX40 agonist ivuxolimab. This TCR derives from an adult with an advanced solid tumor such as melanoma, head and neck, liver or kidney cancer.

The CDR3 region has the DNA TGTGCCAGCAGCCCCGTCGGGGGCCCCACAGATACGCAGTATTTT. Translation: CASSPVGGPTDTQYF. The V and J genes are TRBV9 and TRBJ2-3; possibly TRBD1 or TRBD2 for D (6 bases each). V was shortened by 4 bases and J by 2 bases, with 14 bases between the two germline ends. The CDR3 is 15 amino acids. The germline V gene has CDR1 SGDLS and CDR2 YYNGEE.